This T cell receptor (beta chain) was identified in a study of blood T cell repertoires in COVID-19. In germline, CDR1 is LGHDT, CDR2 YNNKEL (reference sequence). The CDR3 loop spans 14 amino acids. With 0 bases removed from V and 7 bases from J, the gap between germline ends came to 10 bases. Authors' data handling: It was from reference gene primer amplification that nucleated cell counts were estimated. The data were produced by immunoSEQ multiplex PCR, yet TCRdb's version contains in-frame clones alone and is incomplete. D and trimming come from the DNA, and the V and J calls and clone size come from that table. The table shows about 89,000 clones, with about 83% occurring only once.

Specimen: peripheral blood. V is TRBV3-1 (or the pseudogene TRBV3-2) and J is TRBJ1-5; no reliable D call. The sequence derives from a human donor in a cohort sampled during active COVID-19. This CDR3 reads CASSQDSSRQPQHF. The CDR3 nucleotides read TGTGCCAGCAGCCAAGATTCGAGCCGCCAGCCCCAGCATTTT.